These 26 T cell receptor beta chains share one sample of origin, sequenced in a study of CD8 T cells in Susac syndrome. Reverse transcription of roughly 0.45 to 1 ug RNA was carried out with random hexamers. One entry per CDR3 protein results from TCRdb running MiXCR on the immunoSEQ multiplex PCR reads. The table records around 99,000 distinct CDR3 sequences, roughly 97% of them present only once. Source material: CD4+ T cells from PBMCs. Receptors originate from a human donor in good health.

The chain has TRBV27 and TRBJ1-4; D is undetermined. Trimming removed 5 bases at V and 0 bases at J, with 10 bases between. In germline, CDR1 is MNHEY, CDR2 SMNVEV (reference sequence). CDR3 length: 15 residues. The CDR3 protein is CASSPDAPTNEKLFF. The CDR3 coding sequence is TGTGCCAGCAGTCCCGACGCCCCAACTAATGAAAAACTGTTTTTT.

In DNA, the CDR3 is TGTGCCAGCTCAGCGGGACAGGGCCCTTACGAGCAGTACTTC. Protein product: CASSAGQGPYEQYF. This chain links TRBV18 with TRBJ2-7, with 9 bases fitting TRBD1. After removal of 5 bases from V and 4 bases from J, the junction contained 6 bases not matched to a gene. The CDR3 totals 14 residues. Germline V CDR1 and CDR2: KGHSH, LQKENI.

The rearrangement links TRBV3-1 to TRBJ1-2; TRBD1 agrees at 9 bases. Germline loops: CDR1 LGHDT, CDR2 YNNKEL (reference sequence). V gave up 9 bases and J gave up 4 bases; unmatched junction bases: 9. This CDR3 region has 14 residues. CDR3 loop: CASTGTGLPYGYTF. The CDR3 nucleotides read TGTGCCAGTACCGGGACAGGGCTTCCCTATGGCTACACCTTC.

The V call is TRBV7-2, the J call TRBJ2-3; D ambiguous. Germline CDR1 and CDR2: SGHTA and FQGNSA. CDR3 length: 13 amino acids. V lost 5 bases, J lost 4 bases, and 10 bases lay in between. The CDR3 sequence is CASSPAKADTQYF. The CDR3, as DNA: TGTGCCAGCAGCCCAGCCAAGGCAGATACGCAGTATTTT.

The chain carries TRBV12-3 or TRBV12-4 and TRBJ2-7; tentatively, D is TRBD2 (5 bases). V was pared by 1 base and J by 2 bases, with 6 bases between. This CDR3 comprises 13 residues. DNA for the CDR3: TGTGCCAGCAGTTTAGGGCGGGCCTACGAGCAGTACTTC. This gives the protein CASSLGRAYEQYF.

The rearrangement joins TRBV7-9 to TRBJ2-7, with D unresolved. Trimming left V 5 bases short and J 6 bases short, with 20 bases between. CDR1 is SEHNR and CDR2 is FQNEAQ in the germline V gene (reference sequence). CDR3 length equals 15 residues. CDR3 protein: CASSLVTGLGLEQYF. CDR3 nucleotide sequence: TGTGCCAGCAGCCTGGTTACGGGCCTTGGTCTCGAGCAGTACTTC.

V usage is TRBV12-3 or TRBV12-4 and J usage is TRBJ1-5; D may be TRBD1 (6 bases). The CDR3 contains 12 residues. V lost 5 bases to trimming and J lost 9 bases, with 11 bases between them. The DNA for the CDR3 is TGTGCCAGCAGTAGGGGGGAGAGGCCCCAGCATTTT. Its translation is CASSRGERPQHF.

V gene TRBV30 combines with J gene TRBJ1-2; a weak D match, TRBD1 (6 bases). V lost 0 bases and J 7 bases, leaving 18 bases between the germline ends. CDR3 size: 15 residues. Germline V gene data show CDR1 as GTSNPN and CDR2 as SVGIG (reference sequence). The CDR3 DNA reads TGTGCCTGGAGTGTAAATGGCCGGGGGCCAGGTGGCTACACCTTC. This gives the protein CAWSVNGRGPGGYTF.

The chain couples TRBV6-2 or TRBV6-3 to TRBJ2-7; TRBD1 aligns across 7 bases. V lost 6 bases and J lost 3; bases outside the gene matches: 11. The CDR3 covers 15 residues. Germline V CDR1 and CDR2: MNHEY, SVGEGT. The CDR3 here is CASRGTGQSVYEQYF. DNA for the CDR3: TGTGCCAGCAGGGGTACGGGACAGTCCGTCTACGAGCAGTACTTC.

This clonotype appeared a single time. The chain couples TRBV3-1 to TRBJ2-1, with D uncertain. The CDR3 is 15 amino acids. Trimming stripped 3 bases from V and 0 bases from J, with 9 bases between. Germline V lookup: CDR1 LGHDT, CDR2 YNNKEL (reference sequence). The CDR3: CASSHIRNSYNEQFF. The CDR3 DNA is TGTGCCAGCAGCCATATCCGTAACTCCTACAATGAGCAGTTCTTC.

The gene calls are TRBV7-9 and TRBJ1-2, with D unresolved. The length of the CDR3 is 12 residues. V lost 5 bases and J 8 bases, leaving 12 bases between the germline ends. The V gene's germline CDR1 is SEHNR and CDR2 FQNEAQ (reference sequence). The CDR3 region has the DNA TGTGCCAGCAGCCCGCCAGCGGCAGGCTACACCTTC. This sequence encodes CASSPPAAGYTF. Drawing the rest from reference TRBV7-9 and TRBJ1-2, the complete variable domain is DTGVSQNPRHKITKRGQNVTFRCDPISEHNRLYWYRQTLGQGPEFLTYFQNEAQLEKSRLLSDRFSAERPKGSFSTLEIQRTEQGDSAMYLCASSPPAAGYTFGSGTRLTVV.

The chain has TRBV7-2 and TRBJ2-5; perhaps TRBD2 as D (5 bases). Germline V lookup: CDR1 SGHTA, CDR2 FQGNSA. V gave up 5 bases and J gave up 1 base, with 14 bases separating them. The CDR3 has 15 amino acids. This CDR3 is CASSPGVASQETQYF. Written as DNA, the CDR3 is TGTGCCAGCAGCCCCGGGGTAGCCTCCCAAGAGACCCAGTACTTC.

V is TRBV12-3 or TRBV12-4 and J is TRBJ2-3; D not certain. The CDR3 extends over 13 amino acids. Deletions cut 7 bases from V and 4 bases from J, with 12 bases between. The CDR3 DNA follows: TGTGCCAGCAAAGGTCAAACAGCAGATACGCAGTATTTT. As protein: CASKGQTADTQYF.

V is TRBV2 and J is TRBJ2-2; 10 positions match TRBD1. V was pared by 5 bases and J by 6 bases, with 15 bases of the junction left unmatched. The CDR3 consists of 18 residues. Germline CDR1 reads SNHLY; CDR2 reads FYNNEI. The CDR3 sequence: CASSISTTRDRGSGELFF. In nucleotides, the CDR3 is TGTGCCAGCAGTATATCTACTACCCGGGACAGGGGATCCGGGGAGCTGTTTTTT.

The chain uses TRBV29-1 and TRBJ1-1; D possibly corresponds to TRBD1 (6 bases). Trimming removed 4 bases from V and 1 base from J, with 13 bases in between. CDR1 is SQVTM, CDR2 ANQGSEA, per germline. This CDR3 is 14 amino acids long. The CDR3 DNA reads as TGCAGCGTTGGGGCAGGGGTGGGGAACACTGAAGCTTTCTTT. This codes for CSVGAGVGNTEAFF.

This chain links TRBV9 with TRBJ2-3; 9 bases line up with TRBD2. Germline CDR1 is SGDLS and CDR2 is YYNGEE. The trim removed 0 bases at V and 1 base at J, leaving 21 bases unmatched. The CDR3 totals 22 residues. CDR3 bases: TGTGCCAGCAGCGTAGGCTCCGGTGGGACTAGCCCAGCTAGCCTCCGCACAGATACGCAGTATTTT. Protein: CASSVGSGGTSPASLRTDTQYF.

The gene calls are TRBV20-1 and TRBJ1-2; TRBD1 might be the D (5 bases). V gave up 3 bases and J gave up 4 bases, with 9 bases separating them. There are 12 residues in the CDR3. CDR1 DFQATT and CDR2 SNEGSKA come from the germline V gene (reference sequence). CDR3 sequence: CSASGGIYGYTF. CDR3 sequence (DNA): TGCAGTGCTAGCGGGGGAATCTATGGCTACACCTTC.

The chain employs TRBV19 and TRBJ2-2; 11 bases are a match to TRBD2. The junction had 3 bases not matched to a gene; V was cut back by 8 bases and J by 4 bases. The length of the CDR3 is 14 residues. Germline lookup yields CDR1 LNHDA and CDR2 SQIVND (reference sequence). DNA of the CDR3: TGTGCCAGTCAACTAGCGGGAGTCACCGGGGAGCTGTTTTTT. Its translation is CASQLAGVTGELFF.

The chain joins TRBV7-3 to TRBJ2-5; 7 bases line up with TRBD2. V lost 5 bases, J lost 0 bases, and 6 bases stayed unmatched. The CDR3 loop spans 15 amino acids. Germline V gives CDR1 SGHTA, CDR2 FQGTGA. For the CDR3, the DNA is TGTGCCAGCAGCGCTAGCGGAACGTACCAAGAGACCCAGTACTTC. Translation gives CASSASGTYQETQYF.

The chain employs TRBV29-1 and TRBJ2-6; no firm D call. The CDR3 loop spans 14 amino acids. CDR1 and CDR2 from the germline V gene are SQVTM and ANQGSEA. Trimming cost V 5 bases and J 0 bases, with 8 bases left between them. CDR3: CSVIDGSGANVLTF. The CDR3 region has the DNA TGCAGCGTTATTGACGGCTCTGGGGCCAACGTCCTGACTTTC.

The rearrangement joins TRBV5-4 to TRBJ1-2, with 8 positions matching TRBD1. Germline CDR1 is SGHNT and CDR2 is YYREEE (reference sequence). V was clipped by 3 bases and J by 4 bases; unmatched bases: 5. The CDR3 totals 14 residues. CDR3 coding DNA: TGTGCCAGCAGCTCTGGACAGGGCAGCTATGGCTACACCTTC. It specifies CASSSGQGSYGYTF.

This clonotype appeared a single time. This CDR3 is CASRRMGGTGDLIGNTIYF. As DNA, the CDR3 is TGTGCCAGCAGGCGTATGGGGGGGACAGGGGATCTGATAGGAAACACCATATATTTT. The chain recombines TRBV12-3 or TRBV12-4 with TRBJ1-3, with 10 nucleotides matching TRBD1. With 6 bases clipped from V and 4 bases from J, the junction kept 18 bases outside the gene matches. The CDR3 is made up of 19 amino acids.

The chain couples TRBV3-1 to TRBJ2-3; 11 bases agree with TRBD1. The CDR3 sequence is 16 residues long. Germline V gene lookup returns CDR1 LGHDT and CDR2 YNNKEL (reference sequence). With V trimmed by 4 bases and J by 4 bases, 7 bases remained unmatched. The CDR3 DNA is TGTGCCAGCAGCCTCGGACAGGGGGCTAAAGCAGATACGCAGTATTTT. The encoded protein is CASSLGQGAKADTQYF.

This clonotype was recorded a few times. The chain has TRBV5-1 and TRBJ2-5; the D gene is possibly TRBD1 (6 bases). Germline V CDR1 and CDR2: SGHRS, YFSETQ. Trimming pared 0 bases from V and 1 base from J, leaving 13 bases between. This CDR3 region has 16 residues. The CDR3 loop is CASSLATGRGQETQYF. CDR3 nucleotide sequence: TGCGCCAGCAGCTTGGCGACAGGCAGGGGCCAAGAGACCCAGTACTTC.

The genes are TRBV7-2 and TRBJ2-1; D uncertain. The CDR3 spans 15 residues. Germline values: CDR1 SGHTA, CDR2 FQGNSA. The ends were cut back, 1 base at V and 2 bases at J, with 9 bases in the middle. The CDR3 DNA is TGTGCCAGCAGCTTAGTATCAAACCCCTACAATGAGCAGTTCTTC. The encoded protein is CASSLVSNPYNEQFF.

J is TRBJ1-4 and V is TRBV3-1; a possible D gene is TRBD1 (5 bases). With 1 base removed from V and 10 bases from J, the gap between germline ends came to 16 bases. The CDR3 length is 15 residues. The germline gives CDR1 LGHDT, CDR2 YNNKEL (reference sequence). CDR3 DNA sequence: TGTGCCAGCAGCCAAGGGGACTCCGGGGGGGGAAAACTGTTTTTT. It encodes CASSQGDSGGGKLFF.